These T cell receptor beta chains were read from a single sample in a study of T cells after somatic rescue of genetic block. Assay used: immunoSEQ multiplex PCR; TCRdb lists only in-frame clones, some missing. The top ten hold under 4% of the sample, which has about 67,000 clones, 92% seen once. Sequences were obtained from peripheral blood mononuclear cells (PBMCs). The receptors were gathered from a man aged 40-55 years. Each CDR3 is given with its conserved first and last residue. D genes are given only for firm matches. A clone size is listed for some rows: how often the clone was seen (once, few, many), or a class if it is expanded.

TRBJ1-5	NA	NA	TRBV19	CASSLTGNQPQHF	TGTGCCAGTAGTTTAACAGGAAATCAGCCCCAGCATTTT
TRBJ1-5	NA	NA	TRBV28	CASSLQYQPQHF	TGTGCCAGCAGTCTCCAATATCAGCCCCAGCATTTT
TRBJ2-7	NA	TRBD2	TRBV11-2	CASSLGTSGYEQYF	TGTGCCAGCAGCTTAGGGACTAGCGGCTACGAGCAGTACTTC
TRBJ2-2	NA	NA	TRBV21-1	CASSALTGGSSNTGELFF	TGTGCCAGCAGCGCATTGACGGGGGGCAGCTCGAACACCGGGGAGCTGTTTTTT
TRBJ2-7	few	TRBD2	TRBV9	CASTPRAAGEQYF	TGTGCCAGCACCCCGAGGGCAGCGGGGGAACAGTACTTC
TRBJ2-7	NA	TRBD1	TRBV4-1	CASSQDLQWTGPYEQYF	TGCGCCAGCAGCCAAGATCTGCAGTGGACAGGGCCCTACGAGCAGTACTTC
TRBJ1-2	NA	NA	TRBV5-6	CASSFFGGYTF	TGTGCCAGCAGCTTCTTCGGAGGCTACACCTTC
TRBJ1-2	NA	NA	TRBV21-1	CASSPSGSQDYGYTF	TGTGCCAGCAGCCCTAGTGGTTCCCAGGACTATGGCTACACCTTC
TRBJ2-3	NA	NA	TRBV2	CASSVEQFTDTQYF	TGTGCCAGCAGTGTTGAACAGTTCACAGATACGCAGTATTTT
TRBJ2-4	NA	NA	TRBV10-1	CASSESRQGAQYF	TGCGCCAGCAGTGAGTCAAGGCAGGGTGCTCAGTACTTC
TRBJ2-7	NA	NA	TRBV5-1	CASSFGGDEQYF	TGCGCCAGCAGCTTCGGGGGCGACGAGCAGTACTTC
TRBJ2-7	NA	NA	TRBV5-1	CASSGGTESYEQYF	TGCGCCAGCAGCGGCGGGACCGAGTCCTACGAGCAGTACTTC
TRBJ2-3	NA	NA	TRBV18	CASSPFGAGPEFTDTQYF	TGTGCCAGCTCACCATTTGGGGCAGGGCCAGAATTCACAGATACGCAGTATTTT
TRBJ2-2	NA	NA	TRBV19	CASSDRPNTGELFF	TGTGCCAGTTCCGACAGGCCGAACACCGGGGAGCTGTTTTTT
TRBJ2-1	NA	NA	TRBV7-8	CASSRRSGTYNEQFF	TGTGCCAGCAGCCGTCGTAGCGGAACCTACAATGAGCAGTTCTTC
TRBJ2-1	NA	NA	TRBV4-3	CASSQDSRGWEQFF	TGCGCCAGCAGCCAAGACTCAAGAGGCTGGGAGCAGTTCTTC
TRBJ2-1	once	TRBD2	TRBV7-2	CASSPGTRHNEQFF	TGTGCCAGCAGCCCCGGGACTAGGCACAATGAGCAGTTCTTC